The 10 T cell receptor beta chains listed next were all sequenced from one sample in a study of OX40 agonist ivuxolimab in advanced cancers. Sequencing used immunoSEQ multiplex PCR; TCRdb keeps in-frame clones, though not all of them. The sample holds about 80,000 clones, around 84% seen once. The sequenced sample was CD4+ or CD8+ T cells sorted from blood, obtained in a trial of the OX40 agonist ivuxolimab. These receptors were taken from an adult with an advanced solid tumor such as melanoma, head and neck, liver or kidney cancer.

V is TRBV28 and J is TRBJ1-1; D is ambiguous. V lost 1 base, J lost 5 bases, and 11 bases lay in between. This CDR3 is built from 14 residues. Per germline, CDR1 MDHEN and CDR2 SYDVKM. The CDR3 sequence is CASSLSEGGTEAFF. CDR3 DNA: TGTGCCAGCAGTTTATCAGAGGGAGGGACTGAAGCTTTCTTT.

CDR3 DNA sequence: TGTGCCAGCAAAGGGGAACAGCTTAACGCTGAAGCTTTCTTT. This encodes CASKGEQLNAEAFF. The genes are TRBV7-9 and TRBJ1-1; weak D call: TRBD1 (5 bases). The V end was cut by 7 bases, the J end by 6 bases, with 18 bases between. The CDR3 spans 14 residues. Germline V gene data show CDR1 as SEHNR and CDR2 as FQNEAQ (reference sequence).

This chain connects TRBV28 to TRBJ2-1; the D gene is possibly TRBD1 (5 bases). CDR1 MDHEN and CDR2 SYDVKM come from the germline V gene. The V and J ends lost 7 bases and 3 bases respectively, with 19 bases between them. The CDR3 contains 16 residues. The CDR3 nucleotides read TGTGCCAGCACCCCTGGAGACAGACCTAACTACAATGAGCAGTTCTTC. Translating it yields CASTPGDRPNYNEQFF.

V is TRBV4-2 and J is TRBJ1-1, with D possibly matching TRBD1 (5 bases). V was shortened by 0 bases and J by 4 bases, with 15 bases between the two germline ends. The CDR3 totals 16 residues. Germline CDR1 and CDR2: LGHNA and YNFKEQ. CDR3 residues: CASSQEGAPRGTEAFF. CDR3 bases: TGTGCCAGCAGCCAAGAAGGGGCACCAAGGGGCACTGAAGCTTTCTTT.

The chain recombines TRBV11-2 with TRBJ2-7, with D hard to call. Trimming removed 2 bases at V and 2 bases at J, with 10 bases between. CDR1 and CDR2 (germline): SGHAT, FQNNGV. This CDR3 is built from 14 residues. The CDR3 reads CASSLFRVPYEQYV. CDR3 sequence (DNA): TGTGCCAGCAGCTTATTTCGGGTTCCCTACGAGCAGTACGTC.

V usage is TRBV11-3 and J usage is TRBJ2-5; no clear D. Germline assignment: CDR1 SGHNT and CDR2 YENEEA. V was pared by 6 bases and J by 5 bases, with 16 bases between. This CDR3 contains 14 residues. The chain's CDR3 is CASSTGGISETQYF. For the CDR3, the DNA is TGTGCCAGCAGTACCGGTGGGATATCGGAGACCCAGTACTTC.

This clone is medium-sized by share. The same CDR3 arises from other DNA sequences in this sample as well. The CDR3 DNA is TGCGCCAGCAGCCAATGGACGGGACAGGGGGCTGAAGCTTTCTTT. This codes for CASSQWTGQGAEAFF. V is TRBV4-1 and J is TRBJ1-1, with 11 bases identical to TRBD1. The CDR3 consists of 15 residues. The germline gives CDR1 MGHRA, CDR2 YSYEKL. Losses at the gene ends were 2 bases for V and 6 bases for J; bases not matched to a gene: 5.

CDR3 in amino acids: CASSRDRGRTDTQYF. The CDR3 DNA is TGTGCCAGCTCACGGGACAGGGGGAGAACAGATACGCAGTATTTT. This chain joins TRBV18 and TRBJ2-3, with 11 bases aligning to TRBD1. V trimming: 4 bases; J trimming: 3 bases; junction bases outside the gene matches: 3. CDR1 and CDR2 from the germline V gene are KGHSH and LQKENI. The CDR3 covers 15 residues.

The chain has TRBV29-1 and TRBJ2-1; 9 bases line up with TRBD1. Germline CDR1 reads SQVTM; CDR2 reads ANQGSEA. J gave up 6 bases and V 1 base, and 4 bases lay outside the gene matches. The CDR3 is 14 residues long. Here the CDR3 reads CSVEVAGQGNEQFF. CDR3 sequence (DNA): TGCAGCGTTGAAGTTGCGGGACAGGGCAATGAGCAGTTCTTC.

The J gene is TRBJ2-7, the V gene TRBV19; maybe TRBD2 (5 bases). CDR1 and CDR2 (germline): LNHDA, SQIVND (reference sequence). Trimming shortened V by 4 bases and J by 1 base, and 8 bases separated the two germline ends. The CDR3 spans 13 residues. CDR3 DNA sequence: TGTGCCAGTAGTACGGGAAGGTCCTACGAGCAGTACTTC. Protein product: CASSTGRSYEQYF. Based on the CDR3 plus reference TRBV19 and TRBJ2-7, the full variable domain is DGGITQSPKYLFRKEGQNVTLSCEQNLNHDAMYWYRQDPGQGLRLIYYSQIVNDFQKGDIAEGYSVSREKKESFPLTVTSAQKNPTAFYLCASSTGRSYEQYFGPGTRLTVT.